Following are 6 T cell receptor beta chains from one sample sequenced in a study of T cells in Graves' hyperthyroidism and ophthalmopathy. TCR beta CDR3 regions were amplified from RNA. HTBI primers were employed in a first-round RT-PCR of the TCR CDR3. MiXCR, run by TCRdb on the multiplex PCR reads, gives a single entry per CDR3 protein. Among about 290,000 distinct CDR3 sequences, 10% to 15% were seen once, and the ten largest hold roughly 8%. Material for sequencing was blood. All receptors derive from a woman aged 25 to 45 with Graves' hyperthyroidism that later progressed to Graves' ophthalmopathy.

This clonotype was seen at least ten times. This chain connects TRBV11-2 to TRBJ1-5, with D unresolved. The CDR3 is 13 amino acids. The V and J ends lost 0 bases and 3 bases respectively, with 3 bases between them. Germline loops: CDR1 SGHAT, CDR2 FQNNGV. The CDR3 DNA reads TGTGCCAGCAGCTTAGAGATCAATCAGCCCCAGCATTTT. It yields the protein CASSLEINQPQHF.

The CDR3 spells CASSHLLDTQYF. The CDR3 coding sequence is TGTGCCAGCAGCCATTTGCTAGATACGCAGTATTTT. The chain joins TRBV3-1 to TRBJ2-3; the D is unclear. Germline CDR1 LGHDT, CDR2 YNNKEL (reference sequence). V was pared by 3 bases and J by 5 bases, with 6 bases between. The CDR3 has 12 amino acids.

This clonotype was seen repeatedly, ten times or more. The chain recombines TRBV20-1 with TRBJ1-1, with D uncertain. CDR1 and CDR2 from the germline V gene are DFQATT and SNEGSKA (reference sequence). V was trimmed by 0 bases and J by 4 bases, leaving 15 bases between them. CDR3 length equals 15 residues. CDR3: CSARDDSHGGTEAFF. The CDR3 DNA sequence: TGCAGTGCTAGAGACGACTCACACGGTGGCACTGAAGCTTTCTTT.

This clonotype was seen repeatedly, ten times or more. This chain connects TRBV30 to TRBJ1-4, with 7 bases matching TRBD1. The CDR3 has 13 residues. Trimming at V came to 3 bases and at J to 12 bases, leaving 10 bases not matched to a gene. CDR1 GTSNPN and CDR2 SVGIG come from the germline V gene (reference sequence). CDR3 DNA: TGTGCCTGGAGCCGACAGGGTTGGGGCGAACTGTTTTTT. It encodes CAWSRQGWGELFF. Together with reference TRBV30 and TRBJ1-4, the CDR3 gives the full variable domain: SQTIHQWPATLVQPVGSPLSLECTVEGTSNPNLYWYRQAAGRGLQLLFYSVGIGQISSEVPQNLSASRPQDRQFILSSKKLLLSDSGFYLCAWSRQGWGELFFGSGTQLSVL.

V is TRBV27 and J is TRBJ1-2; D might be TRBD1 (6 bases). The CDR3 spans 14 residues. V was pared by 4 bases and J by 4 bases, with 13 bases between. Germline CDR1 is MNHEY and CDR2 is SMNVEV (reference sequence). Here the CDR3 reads CASSSEQGPYGYTF. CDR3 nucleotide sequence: TGTGCCAGCAGTTCTGAACAGGGACCCTATGGCTACACCTTC.

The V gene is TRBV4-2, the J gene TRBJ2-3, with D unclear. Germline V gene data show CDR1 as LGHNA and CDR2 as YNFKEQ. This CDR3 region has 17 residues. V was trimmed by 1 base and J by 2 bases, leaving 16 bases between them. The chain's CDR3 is CASSQGFTGEITDTQYF. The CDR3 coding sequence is TGTGCCAGCAGCCAAGGGTTCACGGGCGAGATCACAGATACGCAGTATTTT.